These 5 T cell receptor beta chains came from one sample sequenced in a study of T-cell reconstitution after alpha-beta-depleted transplantation in children. Preparation of the TCRbeta library involved a method that used unique molecular identifiers. TCRdb ran MiXCR on the PCR reads and lists one entry per CDR3 protein. The table shows around 700,000 distinct CDR3 sequences, with roughly 13% occurring only once. Source: PBMCs, taken before TCRalphabeta/CD19-depleted stem cell transplant. The receptors shown here come from a girl aged 2 to 9 with congenital amegakaryocytic thrombocytopenia, due to receive a stem cell transplant.

In this sample, this clonotype turned up a few times. The genes are TRBV7-3 and TRBJ2-5, with D possibly being TRBD1 (6 bases). The CDR3 runs to 14 residues. The germline V gene encodes CDR1 SGHTA and CDR2 FQGTGA. V lost 3 bases and J 5 bases, leaving 13 bases between the germline ends. The CDR3 bases are TGTGCCAGCAGCTTCTTCGGACAGAGTGAGACCCAGTACTTC. Its protein product is CASSFFGQSETQYF.

CDR3 sequence (DNA): TGCGCCAGCAGCCACGATGGGACCGGCTACACCTTC. It translates to CASSHDGTGYTF. The gene calls are TRBV5-1 and TRBJ1-2; D perhaps matches TRBD1 (5 bases). V was trimmed by 4 bases and J by 8 bases, leaving 12 bases between them. Germline loops: CDR1 SGHRS, CDR2 YFSETQ. This CDR3 contains 12 residues.

This clonotype showed up just a few times. This chain connects TRBV20-1 to TRBJ2-1; D not resolved. This CDR3 has 16 residues. Germline assignment: CDR1 DFQATT and CDR2 SNEGSKA (reference sequence). The V end lost 0 bases, the J end lost 2 bases, and 14 bases lay between the germline ends. As DNA, the CDR3 is TGCAGTGCTAGAGAGGAAAGGACGGCCACCTACAATGAGCAGTTCTTC. This gives the protein CSAREERTATYNEQFF.

This clonotype has a handful of counts. This chain uses TRBV28 with TRBJ2-7; a weak D match, TRBD2 (6 bases). The length of the CDR3 is 12 residues. V gave up 7 bases and J gave up 3 bases, with 10 bases separating them. Per the germline V gene, CDR1 is MDHEN and CDR2 is SYDVKM. CDR3 DNA sequence: TGTGCCAGCAAGGAGGGGAACTACGAGCAGTACTTC. This translates into CASKEGNYEQYF.

V gene TRBV27 combines with J gene TRBJ1-2; D call uncertain. The CDR3 covers 13 residues. CDR1 and CDR2 (germline): MNHEY, SMNVEV (reference sequence). V gave up 2 bases and J gave up 2 bases, with 6 bases separating them. The CDR3 loop reads CASSLALNYGYTF. The CDR3 DNA is TGTGCCAGCAGTTTAGCGTTGAACTATGGCTACACCTTC.